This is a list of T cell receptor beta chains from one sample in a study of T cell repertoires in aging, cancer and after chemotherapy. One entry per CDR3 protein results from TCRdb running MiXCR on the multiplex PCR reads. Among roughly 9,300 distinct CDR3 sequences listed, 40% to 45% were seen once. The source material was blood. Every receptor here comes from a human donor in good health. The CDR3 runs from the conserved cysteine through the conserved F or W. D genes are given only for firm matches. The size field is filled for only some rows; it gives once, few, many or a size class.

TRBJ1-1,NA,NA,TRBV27,TGTGCCAGCAGCGTACAGGGACAGAACACTGAAGCTTTCTTT,CASSVQGQNTEAFF
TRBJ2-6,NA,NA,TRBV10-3,TGTGCCATCAGTGTGGGGGAATCTGGGGCCAACGTCCTGACTTTC,CAISVGESGANVLTF
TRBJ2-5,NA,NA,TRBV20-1,TGCAGTGCTAGAGGTAGAGGGCCGGAGACCCAGTACTTC,CSARGRGPETQYF
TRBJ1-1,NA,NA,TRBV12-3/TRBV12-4,TGTGCCAGCATACACTGGACTGAAGCTTTCTTT,CASIHWTEAFF
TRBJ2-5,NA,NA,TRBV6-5,TGTGCCAGCAGTTTTTGGGGCACGGAAGAGACCCAGTACTTC,CASSFWGTEETQYF
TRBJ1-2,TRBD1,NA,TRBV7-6,TGTGCCAGCAGCTTCGACAGGGGACCTAACTATGGCTACACCTTC,CASSFDRGPNYGYTF
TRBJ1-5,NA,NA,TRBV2,TGTGCCAGCAGTGCGAGGCAGTCCCGAGAGCCCCAGCATTTT,CASSARQSREPQHF
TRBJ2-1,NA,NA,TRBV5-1,TGCGCCAGCAGCTCCGGGACCGGTACCTACAATGAGCAGTTCTTC,CASSSGTGTYNEQFF
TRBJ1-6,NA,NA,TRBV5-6,TGTGCCAGCAGCTTCAGTCTGGGAAATTCACCCCTCCACTTT,CASSFSLGNSPLHF
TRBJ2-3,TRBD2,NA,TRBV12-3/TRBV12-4,TGTGCCAGCAGCCCGCCACGGGGGGGCGGGACAGATACGCAGTATTTT,CASSPPRGGGTDTQYF
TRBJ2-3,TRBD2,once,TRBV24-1,TGTGCCACCAGTGATTGGGCTAGCGGGGGGGCCGAGATGGGCCCAGATACGCAGTATTTT,CATSDWASGGAEMGPDTQYF
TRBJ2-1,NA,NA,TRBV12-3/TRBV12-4,TGTGCCAGCAGTTTGGGCACGGAGCAGTTCTTC,CASSLGTEQFF
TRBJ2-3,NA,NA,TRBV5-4,TGTGCCAGCAGCTTAAGGACAGCCAGCACAGATACGCAGTATTTT,CASSLRTASTDTQYF
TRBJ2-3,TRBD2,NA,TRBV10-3,TGTGCCATCAGCGTATCGGGGGGTCGCACAGATACGCAGTATTTT,CAISVSGGRTDTQYF
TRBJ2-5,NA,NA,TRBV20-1,TGCAGTGATAGAGTAGCCCGGGCAGGAGAGACCCAGTACTTC,CSDRVARAGETQYF
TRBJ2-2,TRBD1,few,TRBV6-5,TGTGCCAGCAGTCAAGACAGGGGGCATACCGGGGAGCTGTTTTTT,CASSQDRGHTGELFF
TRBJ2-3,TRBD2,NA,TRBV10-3,TGTGCCATCAGTGCGCTAGCGGGGGGCGGAGATACGCAGTATTTT,CAISALAGGGDTQYF
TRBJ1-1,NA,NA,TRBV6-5,TGTGCCAGCAGTTACTCGATAGTGACGACCGGCATGAACACTGAAGCTTTCTTT,CASSYSIVTTGMNTEAFF
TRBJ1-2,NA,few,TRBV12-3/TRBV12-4,TGTGCCAGCAGTTTCACGCCAGGGGTTGCCGGCTATGGCTACACCTTC,CASSFTPGVAGYGYTF
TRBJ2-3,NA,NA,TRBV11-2,TGTGCCAGCAGCCCAGTTAGGGATACGCAGTATTTT,CASSPVRDTQYF
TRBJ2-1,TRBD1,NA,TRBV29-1,TGCAGCGTTGATGGGACAGGAGTCTACAATGAGCAGTTCTTC,CSVDGTGVYNEQFF
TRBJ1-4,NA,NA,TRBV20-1,TGCAGTGCTTACTCGGGAAATGAATATGAAAAACTGTTTTTT,CSAYSGNEYEKLFF
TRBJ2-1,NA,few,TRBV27,TGTGCCAGCAGTCCGACGTACAATGAGCAGTTCTTC,CASSPTYNEQFF
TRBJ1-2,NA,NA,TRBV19,TGTGCCAGTACCTTAGGGGGAACAGGGCTTGGCTACACCTTC,CASTLGGTGLGYTF
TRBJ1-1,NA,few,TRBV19,TGTGCCAGTAGTCATCAGGGGTCTGAAGCTTTCTTT,CASSHQGSEAFF
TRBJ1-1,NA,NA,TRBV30,TGTGCCTGGAGTGTACGAGGCGGGGGGGTCGGGAACACTGAAGCTTTCTTT,CAWSVRGGGVGNTEAFF
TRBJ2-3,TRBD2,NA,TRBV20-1,TGCAGTGCCCCCGAGCGGGGTAGCACAGATACTCAGTATTTT,CSAPERGSTDTQYF
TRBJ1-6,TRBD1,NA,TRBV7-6,TGTGCCAGCAGCTTGGGGACAGGGAAAAATTCACCCCTCCACTTT,CASSLGTGKNSPLHF
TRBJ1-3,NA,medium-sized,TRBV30,TGTGCCTGGAGTGTGCTAAGCTCTGGAAACACCATATATTTT,CAWSVLSSGNTIYF
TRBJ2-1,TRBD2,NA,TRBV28,TGTGCCAGCAGTTTAACGGGGGGCTCCTACAATGAGCAGTTCTTC,CASSLTGGSYNEQFF
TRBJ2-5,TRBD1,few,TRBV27,TGTGCCAGCACCCCCAGGGGGAGTGGAGAGACCCAGTACTTC,CASTPRGSGETQYF
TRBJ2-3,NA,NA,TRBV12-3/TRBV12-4,TGTTCCAGCAGTTTAGCAGATACGCAGTATTTT,CSSSLADTQYF
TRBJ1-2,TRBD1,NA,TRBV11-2,TGTGCCAGCAGCCCCACCTTTGACAGGGGGAATGGCTACACCTTC,CASSPTFDRGNGYTF